This T cell receptor beta chain was sequenced for a study of PD-1 blockade in mismatch repair-deficient tumors (dated by TCRdb to 2016 to 2017). About the investigation overall: Between late 2013 and 2016, the trial enrolled 86 consecutive patients with about eleven types of mismatch repair-deficient cancer, all of whom had received prior treatment and were progressing. Tumor-associated T cell clones were tracked in the peripheral blood of patients responding to PD-1 blockade by deep sequencing of TCR CDR3 regions.

The CDR3 starts with the cysteine, ends with the phenylalanine, and has 16 residues. Only the CDR3 part of the read is kept: 48 bases, read in frame from the first base. As encoded in the germline V gene (reference sequence), CDR1 is MNHEY while CDR2 is SMNVEV. V loses 9 bases at its end and J loses 0 bases; junction bases beyond the gene matches: 8. Libraries were built with the immunoSEQ multiplex PCR assay. In its TCRdb copy, this immuneACCESS table keeps in-frame sequences only and misses some clones. Where compared with another copy, unresolved V genes explain less than half of these, and the others have no known cause. This sample comprises about 130,000 clones, 88% of them detected only once. Around 11% of the sample is in the top ten clones. Mismatch repair deficiency was established in every enrolled patient by polymerase chain reaction or immunohistochemistry. TCR sequencing was performed for a few patients who responded to pembrolizumab therapy. The phase II trial prospectively tested pembrolizumab PD-1 blockade in advanced mismatch repair-deficient cancers regardless of tissue of origin. Peripheral blood T cell samples were collected serially, before PD-1 blockade began and at several time points afterward. Blood sampling time points were reported as weeks after the first dose of pembrolizumab.

To note about this clone: Its antigen is still unknown. No much larger clone is present one base from it, and per-base qualities are unavailable.

On the study overall, not on this receptor specifically: After pembrolizumab, tumor-resident clones, which were often undetectable in blood before treatment, expanded rapidly and then contracted, generally ahead of radiologic responses.

The sample consisted of peripheral blood, taken almost 74 weeks after starting pembrolizumab. This sequence was found in an adult with mismatch repair-deficient cancer. Rearrangement joined TRBV27 to TRBJ2-3, with 11 bases matching TRBD2. The CDR3 in this case is CASPGLAAPSTDTQYF. The DNA is TGTGCCAGTCCGGGACTAGCGGCACCCAGCACAGATACGCAGTATTTT.